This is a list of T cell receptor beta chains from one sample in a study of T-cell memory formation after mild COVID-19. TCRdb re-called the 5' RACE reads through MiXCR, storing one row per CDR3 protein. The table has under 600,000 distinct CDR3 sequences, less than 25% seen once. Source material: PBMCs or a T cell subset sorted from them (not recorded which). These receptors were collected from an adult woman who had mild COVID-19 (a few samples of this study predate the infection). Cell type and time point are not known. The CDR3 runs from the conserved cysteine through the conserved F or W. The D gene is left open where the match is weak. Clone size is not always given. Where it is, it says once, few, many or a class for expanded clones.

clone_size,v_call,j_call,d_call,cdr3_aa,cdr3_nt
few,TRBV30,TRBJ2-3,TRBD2,CAWSTGTMRFGDTQYF,TGTGCCTGGAGTACCGGGACTATGCGATTTGGAGATACGCAGTATTTT
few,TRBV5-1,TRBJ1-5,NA,CASSFVGGNQPQHF,TGCGCCAGCAGCTTTGTCGGGGGCAATCAGCCCCAGCATTTT
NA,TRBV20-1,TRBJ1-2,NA,CSARGTETPNYGYTF,TGCAGTGCTAGGGGAACAGAAACCCCCAACTATGGCTACACCTTC
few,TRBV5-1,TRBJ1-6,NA,CASSSVGPGASPLHF,TGCGCCAGCAGCTCCGTCGGACCGGGAGCTTCACCCCTCCACTTT
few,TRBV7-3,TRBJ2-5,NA,CASSQNGAGETQYF,TGTGCCAGCAGCCAAAACGGGGCTGGGGAGACCCAGTACTTC
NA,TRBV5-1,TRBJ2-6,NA,CASSLDRPLSGANVLTF,TGCGCCAGCAGCTTGGACAGACCACTTTCTGGGGCCAACGTCCTGACTTTC
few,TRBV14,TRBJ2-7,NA,CASSQAPGLTYEQYF,TGTGCCAGCAGCCAAGCCCCCGGATTAACCTACGAGCAGTACTTC
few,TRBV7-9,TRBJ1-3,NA,CASSSDILSGNTIYF,TGTGCCAGCAGTTCCGACATTCTATCTGGAAACACCATATATTTT
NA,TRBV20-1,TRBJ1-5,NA,CSARVRDSNQPQHF,TGCAGTGCTAGAGTTCGGGATAGCAATCAGCCCCAGCATTTT
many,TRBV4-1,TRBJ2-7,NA,CASSQGSSYEQYF,TGTGCCAGCAGCCAGGGGAGCTCCTACGAGCAGTACTTC
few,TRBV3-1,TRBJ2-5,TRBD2,CASSLGTRLQETQYF,TGTGCCAGCAGCCTGGGGACTAGACTTCAAGAGACCCAGTACTTC
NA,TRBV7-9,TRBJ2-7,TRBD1,CASSFEGQGIYEQYF,TGTGCCAGCAGCTTTGAGGGACAGGGGATCTACGAGCAGTACTTC
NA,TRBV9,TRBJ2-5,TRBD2,CASSPVASGVGETQYF,TGTGCCAGCAGCCCGGTAGCTAGCGGGGTGGGGGAGACCCAGTACTTC
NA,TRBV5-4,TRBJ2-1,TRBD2,CASSTGLAGYNEQFF,TGTGCCAGCAGCACCGGACTAGCGGGCTACAATGAGCAGTTCTTC
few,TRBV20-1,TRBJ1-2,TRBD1,CSARVGTGGEGGYTF,TGCAGTGCTAGAGTTGGAACAGGGGGCGAGGGTGGCTACACCTTC
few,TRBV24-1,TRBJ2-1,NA,CATSDSLVEFF,TGTGCCACCAGTGATTCTCTAGTAGAGTTCTTC
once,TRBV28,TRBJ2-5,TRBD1,CASSLTGTGVQETQYF,TGTGCCAGCAGTTTGACCGGGACAGGGGTTCAAGAGACCCAGTACTTC
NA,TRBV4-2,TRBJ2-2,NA,CASSQQPGRPSSTGELFF,TGTGCCAGCAGCCAACAGCCTGGACGGCCGTCGAGCACCGGGGAGCTGTTTTTT
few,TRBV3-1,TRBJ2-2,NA,CASSQGAGRATGELFF,TGTGCCAGCAGCCAAGGAGCGGGCAGGGCCACCGGGGAGCTGTTTTTT
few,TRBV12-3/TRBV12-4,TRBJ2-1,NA,CASSTPGTPLGNEQFF,TGTGCCAGCAGTACACCCGGGACCCCCCTAGGCAATGAGCAGTTCTTC
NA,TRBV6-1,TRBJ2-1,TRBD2,CASGLAGGPRDNEQFF,TGTGCCAGCGGGCTAGCGGGAGGGCCGAGGGACAATGAGCAGTTCTTC
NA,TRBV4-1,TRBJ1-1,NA,CASSPSRVNRMNTEAFF,TGCGCCAGCAGCCCAAGCAGGGTGAACCGCATGAACACTGAAGCTTTCTTT
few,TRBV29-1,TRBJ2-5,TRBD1,CSARTGGLETQYF,TGCAGCGCCCGGACAGGGGGATTGGAGACCCAGTACTTC
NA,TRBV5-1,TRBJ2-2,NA,CASSFASDTGELFF,TGCGCCAGCAGCTTTGCTAGCGACACCGGGGAGCTGTTTTTT
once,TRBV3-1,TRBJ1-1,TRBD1,CASSRAKTGEAFF,TGTGCCAGCAGTCGGGCAAAGACAGGGGAAGCTTTCTTT
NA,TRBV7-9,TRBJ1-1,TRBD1,CASSLPWTGPNTEAFF,TGTGCCAGCAGCTTACCGTGGACAGGTCCGAACACTGAAGCTTTCTTT
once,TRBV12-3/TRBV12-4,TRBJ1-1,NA,CASSSGKMNTEAFF,TGTGCCAGCAGCTCAGGGAAAATGAACACTGAAGCTTTCTTT
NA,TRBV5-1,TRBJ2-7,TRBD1,CASSFRDSRHEQYF,TGCGCCAGCAGCTTCCGGGACAGCCGACACGAGCAGTACTTC
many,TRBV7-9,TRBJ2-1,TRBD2,CASSWTSGAYNEQFF,TGTGCCAGCAGCTGGACTAGCGGGGCCTACAATGAGCAGTTCTTC
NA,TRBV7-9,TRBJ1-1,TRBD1,CASSLRQGRVTEAFF,TGTGCCAGCAGCTTGCGACAGGGTAGGGTCACTGAAGCTTTCTTT
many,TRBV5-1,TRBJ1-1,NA,CASSFRGNTEAFF,TGCGCCAGCAGCTTTAGAGGGAACACTGAAGCTTTCTTT
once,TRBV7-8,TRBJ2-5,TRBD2,CASSPRLAGVTETQYF,TGTGCCAGCAGCCCCAGACTAGCGGGGGTAACAGAGACCCAGTACTTC
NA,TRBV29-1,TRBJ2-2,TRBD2,CSVPGTSGIDGELFF,TGCAGCGTACCCGGGACTAGCGGGATAGACGGGGAGCTGTTTTTT
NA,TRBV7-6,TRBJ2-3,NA,CASSLDATADTQYF,TGTGCCAGCAGCTTAGACGCGACGGCAGATACGCAGTATTTT
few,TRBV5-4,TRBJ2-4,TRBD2,CASSWGLGNIQYF,TGTGCCAGCAGCTGGGGACTAGGAAACATTCAGTACTTC
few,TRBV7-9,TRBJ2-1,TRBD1,CASSYSGQVYNEQFF,TGTGCCAGCAGCTATTCGGGACAGGTCTACAATGAGCAGTTCTTC
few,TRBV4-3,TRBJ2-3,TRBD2,CASSQAGSLAGGRGTDTQYF,TGCGCCAGCAGCCAAGCCGGGTCCTTAGCGGGAGGGAGGGGCACAGATACGCAGTATTTT
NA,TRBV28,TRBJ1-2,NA,CASSLVEGYGYTF,TGTGCCAGCAGTTTGGTGGAGGGCTATGGCTACACCTTC
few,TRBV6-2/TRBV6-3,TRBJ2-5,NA,CASTIGGRTGRYQETQYF,TGTGCCAGCACCATCGGAGGACGGACCGGTCGGTACCAAGAGACCCAGTACTTC
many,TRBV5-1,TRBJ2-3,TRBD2,CASSTGGPQDTQYF,TGCGCCAGCAGCACGGGGGGGCCACAAGATACGCAGTATTTT
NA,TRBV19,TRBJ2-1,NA,CASSIALGGSYNEQFF,TGTGCCAGTAGTATTGCCCTCGGGGGCTCCTACAATGAGCAGTTCTTC
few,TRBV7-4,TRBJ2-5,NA,CASSSINRDLETQYF,TGTGCCAGCAGCTCGATTAACAGGGATTTGGAGACCCAGTACTTC
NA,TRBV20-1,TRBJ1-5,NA,CSALDINSNQPQHF,TGCAGTGCTTTGGACATTAATAGCAATCAGCCCCAGCATTTT
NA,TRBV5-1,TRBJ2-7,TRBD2,CASSLTSASSYEQYF,TGCGCCAGCAGCCTGACTAGCGCGAGCTCCTACGAGCAGTACTTC
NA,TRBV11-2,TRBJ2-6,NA,CASSLPQISGANVLTF,TGTGCCAGCAGCTTACCTCAGATCTCTGGGGCCAACGTCCTGACTTTC
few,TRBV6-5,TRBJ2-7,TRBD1,CASSFTPGTGGHEQYF,TGTGCCAGCAGTTTCACTCCCGGGACAGGGGGACACGAGCAGTACTTC
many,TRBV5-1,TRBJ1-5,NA,CASSLTGQSNQPQHF,TGCGCCAGCAGCTTGACAGGACAGAGCAATCAGCCCCAGCATTTT